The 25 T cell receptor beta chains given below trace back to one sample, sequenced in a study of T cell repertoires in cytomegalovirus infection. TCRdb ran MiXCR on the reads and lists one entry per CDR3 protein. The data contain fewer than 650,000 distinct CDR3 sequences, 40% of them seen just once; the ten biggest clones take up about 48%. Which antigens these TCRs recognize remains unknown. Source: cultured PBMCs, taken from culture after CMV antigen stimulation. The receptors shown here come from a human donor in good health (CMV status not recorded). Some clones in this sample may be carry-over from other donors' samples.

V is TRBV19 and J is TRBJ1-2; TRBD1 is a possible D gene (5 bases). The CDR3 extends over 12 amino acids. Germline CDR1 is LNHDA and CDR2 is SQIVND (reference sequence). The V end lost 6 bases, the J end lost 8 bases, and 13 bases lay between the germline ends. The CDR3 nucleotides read TGTGCCAGTAGCCAGGGCCCGCGGGGCTACACCTTC. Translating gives CASSQGPRGYTF.

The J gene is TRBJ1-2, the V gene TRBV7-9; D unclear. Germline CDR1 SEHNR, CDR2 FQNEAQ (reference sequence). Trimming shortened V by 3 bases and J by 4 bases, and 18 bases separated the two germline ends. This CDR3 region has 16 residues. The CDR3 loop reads CASSFGRAPGVYGYTF. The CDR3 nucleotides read TGTGCCAGCAGCTTTGGAAGGGCGCCCGGAGTCTATGGCTACACCTTC.

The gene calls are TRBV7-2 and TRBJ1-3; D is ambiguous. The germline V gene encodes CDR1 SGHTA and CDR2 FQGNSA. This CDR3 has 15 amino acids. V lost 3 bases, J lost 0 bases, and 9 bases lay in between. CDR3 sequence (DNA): TGTGCCAGCAGCTTCTTAGGCGCCTCTGGAAACACCATATATTTT. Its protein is CASSFLGASGNTIYF.

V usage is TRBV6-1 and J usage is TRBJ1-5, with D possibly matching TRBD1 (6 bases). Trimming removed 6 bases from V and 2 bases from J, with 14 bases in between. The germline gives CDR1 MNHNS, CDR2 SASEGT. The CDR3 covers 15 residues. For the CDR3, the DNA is TGTGCCAGCAGCGATACAGGGTCCGGCAATCAGCCCCAGCATTTT. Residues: CASSDTGSGNQPQHF.

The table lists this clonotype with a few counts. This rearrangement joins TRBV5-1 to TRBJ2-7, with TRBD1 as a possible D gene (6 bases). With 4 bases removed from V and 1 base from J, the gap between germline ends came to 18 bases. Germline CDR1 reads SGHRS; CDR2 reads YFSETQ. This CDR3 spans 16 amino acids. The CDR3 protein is CASSRYGQLGSYEQYF. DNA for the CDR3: TGCGCCAGCAGCCGATACGGACAGTTAGGGTCCTACGAGCAGTACTTC.

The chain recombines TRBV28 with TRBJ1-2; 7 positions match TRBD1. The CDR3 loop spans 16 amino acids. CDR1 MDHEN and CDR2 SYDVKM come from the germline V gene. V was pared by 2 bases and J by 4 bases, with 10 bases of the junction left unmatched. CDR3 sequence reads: CASSLVKLGQVYGYTF. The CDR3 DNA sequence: TGTGCCAGCAGTTTAGTGAAGCTAGGACAGGTCTATGGCTACACCTTC.

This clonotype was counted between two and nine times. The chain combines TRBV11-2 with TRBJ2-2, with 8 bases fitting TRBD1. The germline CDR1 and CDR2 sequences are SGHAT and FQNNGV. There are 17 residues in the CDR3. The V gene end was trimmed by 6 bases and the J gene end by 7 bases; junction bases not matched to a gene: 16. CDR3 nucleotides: TGTGCCAGCAGACCCGTTCCGATCAGGGGGCGAGGCGGGGAGCTGTTTTTT. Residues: CASRPVPIRGRGGELFF.

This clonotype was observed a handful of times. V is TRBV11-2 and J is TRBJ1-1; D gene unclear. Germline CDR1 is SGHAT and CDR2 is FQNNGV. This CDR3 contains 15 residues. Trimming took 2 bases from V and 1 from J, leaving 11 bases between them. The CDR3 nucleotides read TGTGCCAGCAGCTTAATGTCCCGGAAGAACACTGAAGCTTTCTTT. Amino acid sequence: CASSLMSRKNTEAFF.

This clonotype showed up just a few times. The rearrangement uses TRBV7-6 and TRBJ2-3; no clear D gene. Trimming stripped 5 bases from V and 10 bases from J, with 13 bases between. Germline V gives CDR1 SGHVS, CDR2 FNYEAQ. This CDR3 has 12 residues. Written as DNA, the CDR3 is TGTGCCAGCAGCCCGGACCCATATCCGCAGTATTTT. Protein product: CASSPDPYPQYF.

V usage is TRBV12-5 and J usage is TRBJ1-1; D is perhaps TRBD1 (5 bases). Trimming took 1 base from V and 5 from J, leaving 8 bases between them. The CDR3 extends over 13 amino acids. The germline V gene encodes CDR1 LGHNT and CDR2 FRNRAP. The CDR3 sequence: CASGLEPGTEAFF. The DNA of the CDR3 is TGTGCTAGTGGTTTGGAACCAGGGACTGAAGCTTTCTTT.

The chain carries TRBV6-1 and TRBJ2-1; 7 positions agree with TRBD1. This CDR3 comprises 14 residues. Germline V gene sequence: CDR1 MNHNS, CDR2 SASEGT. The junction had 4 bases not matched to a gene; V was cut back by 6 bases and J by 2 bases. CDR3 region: CASRWGQTYNEQFF. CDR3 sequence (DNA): TGTGCCAGCAGATGGGGACAGACCTACAATGAGCAGTTCTTC.

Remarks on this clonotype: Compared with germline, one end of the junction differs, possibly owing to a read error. CDR3 region: CASSPTAGGQGTQYF. The CDR3 DNA is TGTGCCAGCAGCCCTACCGCCGGGGGGCAAGGGACCCAGTACTTC. This sequence joins TRBV7-6 and TRBJ2-5, with D possibly being TRBD2 (7 bases). Germline CDR1 is SGHVS and CDR2 is FNYEAQ. The CDR3 is 15 amino acids.

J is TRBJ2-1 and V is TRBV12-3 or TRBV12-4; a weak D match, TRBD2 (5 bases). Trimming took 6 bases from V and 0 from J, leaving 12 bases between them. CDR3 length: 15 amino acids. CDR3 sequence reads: CASSPPGSSYNEQFF. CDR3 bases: TGTGCCAGCAGCCCCCCGGGGAGCTCCTACAATGAGCAGTTCTTC.

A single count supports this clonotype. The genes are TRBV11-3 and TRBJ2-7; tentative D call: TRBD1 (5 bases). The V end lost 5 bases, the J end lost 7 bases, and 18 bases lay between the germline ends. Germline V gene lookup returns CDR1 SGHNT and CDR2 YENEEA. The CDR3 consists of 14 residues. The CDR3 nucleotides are TGTGCCAGCAGCCGAAGGTCCGGGCAGGGAGAGCAGTACTTC. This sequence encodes CASSRRSGQGEQYF.

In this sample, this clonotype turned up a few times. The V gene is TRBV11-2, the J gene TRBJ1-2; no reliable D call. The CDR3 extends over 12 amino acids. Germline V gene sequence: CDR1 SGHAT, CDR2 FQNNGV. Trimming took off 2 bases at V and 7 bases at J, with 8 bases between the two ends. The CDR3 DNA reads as TGTGCCAGCAGCTTAAACCATTTTGGCTACACCTTC. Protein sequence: CASSLNHFGYTF.

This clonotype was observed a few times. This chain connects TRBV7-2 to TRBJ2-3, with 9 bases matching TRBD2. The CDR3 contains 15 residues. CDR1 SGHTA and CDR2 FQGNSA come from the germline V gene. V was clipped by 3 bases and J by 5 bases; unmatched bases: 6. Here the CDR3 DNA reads TGTGCCAGCAGCTTCCAGCGGGGGGCGGGAGATACGCAGTATTTT. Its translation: CASSFQRGAGDTQYF.

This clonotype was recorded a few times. The CDR3 loop is CASRGLAGDGNPSGANVLTF. CDR3 DNA sequence: TGTGCCAGCAGAGGACTAGCGGGAGACGGTAACCCCTCTGGGGCCAACGTCCTGACTTTC. This chain uses TRBV2 with TRBJ2-6; 13 bases match TRBD2. This CDR3 has 20 residues. Germline V lookup: CDR1 SNHLY, CDR2 FYNNEI. Trimming cost V 6 bases and J 0 bases; bases outside gene matches: 11.

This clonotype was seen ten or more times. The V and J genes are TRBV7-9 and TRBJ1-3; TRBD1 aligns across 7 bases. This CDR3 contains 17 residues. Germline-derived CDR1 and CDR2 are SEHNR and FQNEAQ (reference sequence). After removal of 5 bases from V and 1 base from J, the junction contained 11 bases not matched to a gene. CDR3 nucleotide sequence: TGTGCCAGCAGCCGACGGACAGGAGAAGATTCTGGAAACACCATATATTTT. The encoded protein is CASSRRTGEDSGNTIYF.

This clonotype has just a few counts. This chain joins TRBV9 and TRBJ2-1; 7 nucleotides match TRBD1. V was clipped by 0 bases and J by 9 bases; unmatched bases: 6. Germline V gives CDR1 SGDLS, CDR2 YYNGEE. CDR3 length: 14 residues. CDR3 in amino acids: CASSVEQGWREQFF. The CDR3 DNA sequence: TGTGCCAGCAGCGTAGAACAGGGGTGGCGTGAGCAGTTCTTC.

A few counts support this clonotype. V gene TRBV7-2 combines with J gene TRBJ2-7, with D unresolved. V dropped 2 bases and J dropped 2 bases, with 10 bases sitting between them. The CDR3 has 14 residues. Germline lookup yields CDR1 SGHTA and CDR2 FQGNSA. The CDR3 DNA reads TGTGCCAGCAGCTTACTGTCCTCCGCCTACGAGCAGTACTTC. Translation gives CASSLLSSAYEQYF. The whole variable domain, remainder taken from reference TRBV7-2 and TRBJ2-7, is GAGVSQSPSNKVTEKGKDVELRCDPISGHTALYWYRQSLGQGLEFLIYFQGNSAPDKSGLPSDRFSAERTGGSVSTLTIQRTQQEDSAVYLCASSLLSSAYEQYFGPGTRLTVT.

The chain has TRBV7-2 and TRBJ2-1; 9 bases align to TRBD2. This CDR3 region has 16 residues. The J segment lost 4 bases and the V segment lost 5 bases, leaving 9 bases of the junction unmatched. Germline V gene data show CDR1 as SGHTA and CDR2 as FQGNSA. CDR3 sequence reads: CASSKGTSFFYNEQFF. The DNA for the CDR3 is TGTGCCAGCAGCAAGGGGACTAGCTTTTTTTACAATGAGCAGTTCTTC.

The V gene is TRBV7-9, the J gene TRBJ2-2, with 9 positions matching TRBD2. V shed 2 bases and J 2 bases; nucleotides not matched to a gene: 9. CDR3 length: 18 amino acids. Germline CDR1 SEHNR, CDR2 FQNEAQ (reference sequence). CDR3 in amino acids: CASSLNVASGDNTGELFF. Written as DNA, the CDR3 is TGTGCCAGCAGCTTAAATGTTGCTAGCGGGGACAACACCGGGGAGCTGTTTTTT.

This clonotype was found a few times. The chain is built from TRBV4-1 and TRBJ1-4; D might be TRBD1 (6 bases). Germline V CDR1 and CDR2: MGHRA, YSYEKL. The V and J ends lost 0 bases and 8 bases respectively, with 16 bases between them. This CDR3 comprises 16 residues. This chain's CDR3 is CASSQEYSGGDEKLFF. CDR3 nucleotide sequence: TGCGCCAGCAGCCAAGAATATTCCGGGGGCGACGAAAAACTGTTTTTT.

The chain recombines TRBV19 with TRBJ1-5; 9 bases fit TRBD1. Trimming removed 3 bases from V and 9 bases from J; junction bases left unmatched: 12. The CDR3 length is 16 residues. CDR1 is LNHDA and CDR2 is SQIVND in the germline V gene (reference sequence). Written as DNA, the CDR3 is TGTGCCAGTAGTATTCTCGGGACAGGGCCAGCCTGGCCCCAGCATTTT. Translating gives CASSILGTGPAWPQHF.

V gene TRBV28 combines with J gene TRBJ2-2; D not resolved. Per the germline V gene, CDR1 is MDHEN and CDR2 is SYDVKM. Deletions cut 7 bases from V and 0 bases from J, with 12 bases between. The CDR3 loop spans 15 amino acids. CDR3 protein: CASNLEGPNTGELFF. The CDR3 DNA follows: TGTGCCAGCAATTTGGAAGGACCGAACACCGGGGAGCTGTTTTTT. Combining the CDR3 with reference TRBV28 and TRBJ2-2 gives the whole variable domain DVKVTQSSRYLVKRTGEKVFLECVQDMDHENMFWYRQDPGLGLRLIYFSYDVKMKEKGDIPEGYSVSREKKERFSLILESASTNQTSMYLCASNLEGPNTGELFFGEGSRLTVL.